This is a list of T cell receptor beta chains from one sample in a study of control samples from healthy donors and cancer patients. Using immunoSEQ multiplex PCR, the repertoire was profiled, and TCRdb retains in-frame clones only, with some absent. The sample consists of 170,000 or so clones, 91% of them appearing once. Specimen: blood. The receptors come from a woman in her thirties or forties in good health. CDR3s include the opening cysteine and the closing phenylalanine or tryptophan. Fields, in order: CDR3 protein, J gene, V gene, D gene. D genes are given only for firm matches.

CDR3 protein: CSVKNEKLFF
J gene: TRBJ1-4
V gene: TRBV29-1
D gene: NA

CDR3 protein: CSVASAANYGYTF
J gene: TRBJ1-2
V gene: TRBV29-1
D gene: NA

CDR3 protein: CASSTSGGANEQFF
J gene: TRBJ2-1
V gene: TRBV6-5
D gene: TRBD2

CDR3 protein: CASSFRGRGTDTQYF
J gene: TRBJ2-3
V gene: TRBV3-1/TRBV3-2
D gene: NA

CDR3 protein: CASSLGYDRGITEAFF
J gene: TRBJ1-1
V gene: TRBV7-9
D gene: TRBD1

CDR3 protein: CATSWPSGGLADTQYF
J gene: TRBJ2-3
V gene: TRBV15
D gene: TRBD2

CDR3 protein: CASSLGTSGVYEQYF
J gene: TRBJ2-7
V gene: TRBV7-6
D gene: TRBD2

CDR3 protein: CASSSSGGGSYNEQFF
J gene: TRBJ2-1
V gene: TRBV2
D gene: TRBD2

CDR3 protein: CASSPRLAGDTGELFF
J gene: TRBJ2-2
V gene: TRBV14
D gene: TRBD2

CDR3 protein: CASSMAGASYEQYF
J gene: TRBJ2-7
V gene: TRBV19
D gene: NA

CDR3 protein: CASSQEGDTQYF
J gene: TRBJ2-3
V gene: TRBV5-1
D gene: NA

CDR3 protein: CASSRQGSTEAFF
J gene: TRBJ1-1
V gene: TRBV7-9
D gene: NA

CDR3 protein: CASRQGLEAFF
J gene: TRBJ1-1
V gene: TRBV10-2
D gene: NA

CDR3 protein: CASSYFNEQYF
J gene: TRBJ2-7
V gene: TRBV6-6
D gene: NA

CDR3 protein: CATSRPGTGVEKLFF
J gene: TRBJ1-4
V gene: TRBV24-1
D gene: TRBD1

CDR3 protein: CASSPLQAGAYEQYF
J gene: TRBJ2-7
V gene: TRBV6-2/TRBV6-3
D gene: TRBD2

CDR3 protein: CAISEGIGGTTDTQYF
J gene: TRBJ2-3
V gene: TRBV10-3
D gene: NA

CDR3 protein: CASSQGQAHSGNTIYF
J gene: TRBJ1-3
V gene: TRBV4-1
D gene: NA

CDR3 protein: CASSVAGTAGNTIYF
J gene: TRBJ1-3
V gene: TRBV9
D gene: NA

CDR3 protein: CASSPLPDRVGNEQFF
J gene: TRBJ2-1
V gene: TRBV27
D gene: TRBD1

CDR3 protein: CASSQVQGLAGAAYEQYF
J gene: TRBJ2-7
V gene: TRBV4-2
D gene: TRBD2

CDR3 protein: CASSPLGTSPEAFF
J gene: TRBJ1-1
V gene: TRBV18
D gene: NA

CDR3 protein: CASSQVLTNIRVKLFF
J gene: TRBJ1-4
V gene: TRBV4-1
D gene: NA

CDR3 protein: CASSMGQGGGEQYF
J gene: TRBJ2-7
V gene: TRBV9
D gene: TRBD1

CDR3 protein: CASSQDPLQPQHF
J gene: TRBJ1-5
V gene: TRBV4-1
D gene: NA

CDR3 protein: CASSPWTGSDEQFF
J gene: TRBJ2-1
V gene: TRBV5-1
D gene: TRBD1

CDR3 protein: CASSDGTGSGNTIYF
J gene: TRBJ1-3
V gene: TRBV6-1
D gene: NA

CDR3 protein: CASTSRGSYEQYF
J gene: TRBJ2-7
V gene: TRBV5-6
D gene: NA

CDR3 protein: CSVEDGRDRVYEQYF
J gene: TRBJ2-7
V gene: TRBV29-1
D gene: TRBD1

CDR3 protein: CSASSELEAFF
J gene: TRBJ1-1
V gene: TRBV20-1
D gene: NA

CDR3 protein: CASGASTDTQYF
J gene: TRBJ2-3
V gene: TRBV6-5
D gene: NA

CDR3 protein: CASSLLELSSGANVLTF
J gene: TRBJ2-6
V gene: TRBV5-1
D gene: NA

CDR3 protein: CASSLSFGQGRRQETQYF
J gene: TRBJ2-5
V gene: TRBV7-9
D gene: TRBD1

CDR3 protein: CASSFGRHNQPQHF
J gene: TRBJ1-5
V gene: TRBV7-2
D gene: NA